This TCR beta chain was sequenced for a study of T cell repertoires in cytomegalovirus infection. This clonotype has at least ten counts. Its antigen is undetermined. V gave up 3 bases and J gave up 2 bases; unmatched junction bases: 5. CDR3 length equals 15 residues. Germline values: CDR1 SGHTA, CDR2 FQGNSA. Via MiXCR, TCRdb re-called the reads, giving one row per CDR3 protein. The sample shows approximately 76,000 distinct CDR3 sequences, roughly 3.5% of them seen only once. General study results and limits: Dominant in the ex vivo response were TCR beta clonotypes restricted by HLA-C and specific for CMV. The cumulative frequency of public TCR beta families distinguished individuals who carried CMV together with the relevant HLA.

The chain combines TRBV7-2 with TRBJ2-7; TRBD1 agrees at 9 bases. This TCR derives from a human donor in good health (CMV status not recorded). Some clones in this sample may be carry-over from other donors' samples. Material for sequencing was PBMCs. The CDR3 nucleotides read TGTGCCAGCAGCTTGGGACAGGGATCCCCCTACGAGCAGTACTTC. Translated: CASSLGQGSPYEQYF.